This TCR beta chain was recorded in a study of radiotherapy plus CTLA-4 blockade in lung cancer. Assay: immunoSEQ multiplex PCR; the TCRdb copy retains only in-frame clones and omits some. The repertoire has approximately 39,000 clones, about two thirds of them found once; the top ten carry 9.5% to 13%. Notes on the study in general: In blood, TCR clones derived from the tumor expanded after radiotherapy plus ipilimumab.

The CDR3 consists of 11 residues. Trimming stripped 5 bases from V and 13 bases from J, with 9 bases between. Per germline, CDR1 MNHNY and CDR2 SVGAGI (reference sequence). Comments on this clone: Its matching antigen is unknown.

Specimen: peripheral blood, collected from a patient treated with radiotherapy plus ipilimumab. The chain uses TRBV6-6 and TRBJ1-6, with D perhaps TRBD1 (6 bases). The source is a human donor with non-small cell lung cancer who had stable disease on radiotherapy plus ipilimumab. The CDR3 sequence is CASSERGPLHF. The CDR3 DNA follows: TGTGCCAGCAGTGAAAGGGGGCCCCTCCACTTT.